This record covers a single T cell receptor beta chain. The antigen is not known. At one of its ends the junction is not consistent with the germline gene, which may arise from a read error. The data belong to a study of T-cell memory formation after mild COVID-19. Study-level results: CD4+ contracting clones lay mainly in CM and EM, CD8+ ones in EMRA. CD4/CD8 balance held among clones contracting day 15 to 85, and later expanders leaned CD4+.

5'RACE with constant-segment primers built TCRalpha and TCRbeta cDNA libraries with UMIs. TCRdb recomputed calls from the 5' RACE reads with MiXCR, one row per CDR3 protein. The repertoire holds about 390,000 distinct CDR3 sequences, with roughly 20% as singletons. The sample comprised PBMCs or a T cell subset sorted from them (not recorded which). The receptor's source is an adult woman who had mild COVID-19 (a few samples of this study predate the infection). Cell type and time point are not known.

CDR3 amino acids: CASSLGHQPQHF. CDR3 coding DNA: TGTGCCAGCAGCTTAGGCCATCAGCCCCAGCATTTT. The chain uses TRBV12-3 or TRBV12-4 and TRBJ1-5; D remains unclear. The CDR3 is 12 amino acids.